The clone carrying this TCR beta chain appeared many times. These data originate in a study of human T cells and chemical hapten exposure. Germline V gives CDR1 LGHDT, CDR2 YNNKEL (reference sequence). Trimming removed 4 bases at V and 8 bases at J, with 17 bases between. The length of the CDR3 is 14 residues. Time point reported: healthy volunteer bleed at 2 weeks. Extraction of total RNA was performed on unfractionated whole blood. Individual cDNA molecules in this library carried unique molecular identifiers. TCRdb re-derived calls from the RACE reads in MiXCR, one entry per CDR3 protein. Of 30,000 to 35,000 distinct CDR3 sequences listed, 7% to 8.5% are singletons.

Source material: whole blood. The TCR comes from a human donor in good health. Some clones in this sample may be carry-over from other donors' samples. The V gene is TRBV3-1, the J gene TRBJ1-1; possible D gene TRBD1, 6 bases. The CDR3 sequence is CASSPQTTGREAFF. CDR3 nucleotides: TGTGCCAGCAGCCCTCAAACGACAGGCAGGGAAGCTTTCTTT. The full variable domain, rest sourced from reference TRBV3-1 and TRBJ1-1, is DTAVSQTPKYLVTQMGNDKSIKCEQNLGHDTMYWYKQDSKKFLKIMFSYNNKELIINETVPNRFSPKSPDKAHLNLHINSLELGDSAVYFCASSPQTTGREAFFGQGTRLTVV.